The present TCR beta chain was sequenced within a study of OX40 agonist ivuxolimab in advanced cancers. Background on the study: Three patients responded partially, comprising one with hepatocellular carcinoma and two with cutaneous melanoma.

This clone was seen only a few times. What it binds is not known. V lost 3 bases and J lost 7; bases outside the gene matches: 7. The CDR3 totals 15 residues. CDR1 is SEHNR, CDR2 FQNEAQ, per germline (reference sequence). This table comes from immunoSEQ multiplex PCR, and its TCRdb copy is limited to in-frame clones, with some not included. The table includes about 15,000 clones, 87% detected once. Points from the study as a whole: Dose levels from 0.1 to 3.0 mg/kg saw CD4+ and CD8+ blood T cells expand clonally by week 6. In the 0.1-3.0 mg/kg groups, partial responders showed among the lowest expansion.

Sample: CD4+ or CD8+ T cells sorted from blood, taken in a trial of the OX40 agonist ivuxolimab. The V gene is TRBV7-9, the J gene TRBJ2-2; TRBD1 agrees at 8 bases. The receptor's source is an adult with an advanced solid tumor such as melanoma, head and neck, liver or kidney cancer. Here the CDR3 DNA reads TGTGCCAGCAGCTTTAAAAGACAGGGGATCGGGGAGCTGTTTTTT. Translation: CASSFKRQGIGELFF.